The TCR beta chain under discussion was sequenced for a study of lymphopenia after photon versus proton radiotherapy. This table comes from immunoSEQ multiplex PCR, and its TCRdb copy is limited to in-frame clones, with some not included. The sample lists around 63,000 clones; 70% to 90% were seen once. This CDR3 comprises 15 residues. Trimming removed 3 bases at V and 4 bases at J, with 15 bases between. CDR1 and CDR2 from the germline V gene are GTSNPN and SVGIG (reference sequence). Comment on this clone: Its cognate antigen is unknown.

General observations from the study: Larger post-nadir TCR diversity loss correlated inversely with survival in deceased patients. Post-nadir diversity loss with photons came from oligoclonal expansion, particularly CD8+ Temra cells. Authors raise, but do not show, better survival with proton therapy.

Sequenced here: peripheral blood, sampled from a patient treated with photon-based radiotherapy. This clonotype was obtained from a middle-aged man with gastric cancer. The chain joins TRBV30 to TRBJ1-4; D remains ambiguous. CDR3 residues: CAWSQNRGINEKLFF. As DNA, the CDR3 is TGTGCCTGGAGCCAGAATCGCGGGATTAATGAAAAACTGTTTTTT.